This is a list of T cell receptor beta chains from one sample in a study of OX40 agonist ivuxolimab in advanced cancers. Here immunoSEQ multiplex PCR was the method, and the copy in TCRdb shows in-frame clones only, minus some. The data hold just under 85,000 clones, with roughly 84% observed a single time. The input for sequencing was CD4+ or CD8+ T cells sorted from blood, taken in a trial of the OX40 agonist ivuxolimab. These TCRs come from an adult with an advanced solid tumor such as melanoma, head and neck, liver or kidney cancer. Both conserved end residues are part of each CDR3. A D gene is named only where the DNA matches it firmly. The listing skips clone size in some rows; elsewhere it reads once, few, many or a size class.

len	d_gene	v_gene	j_gene	abundance	CDR3nt	CDR3aa
17	TRBD1	TRBV5-4	TRBJ2-7	NA	TGTGCCAGCAGCTTGGCTGGACAGGGGCCCAGGTCCTACGAGCAGTACTTC	CASSLAGQGPRSYEQYF
14	NA	TRBV19	TRBJ1-1	NA	TGTGCCAGTAGTATAGGCGTAGCGGGCGCTGAAGCTTTCTTT	CASSIGVAGAEAFF
17	NA	TRBV21-1	TRBJ1-1	NA	TGTGCCAGCAGCACTTCTCCCGGGGGGGGCTTGAACACTGAAGCTTTCTTT	CASSTSPGGGLNTEAFF
16	TRBD2	TRBV9	TRBJ2-1	NA	TGTGCCAGCAGCGTGGGCGGGGGGCTCTCCTACAATGAGCAGTTCTTC	CASSVGGGLSYNEQFF
14	TRBD1	TRBV7-9	TRBJ1-2	NA	TGTGCCAGCAGCTTAGCAGGGGGCGCCGATGGCTACACCTTC	CASSLAGGADGYTF
15	TRBD1	TRBV7-6	TRBJ2-5	once	TGTGCCAGCAGCTTAGCTGGGACAGGGGAAGAGACCCAGTACTTC	CASSLAGTGEETQYF
13	NA	TRBV7-3	TRBJ2-5	NA	TGTGCCAGCAGCTTAACGTCTCGAGAGACCCAGTACTTC	CASSLTSRETQYF
16	TRBD1	TRBV7-2	TRBJ2-1	NA	TGTGCCAGCAGCTTAATTTGGGACAGGGATTTCAATGAGCAGTTCTTC	CASSLIWDRDFNEQFF
14	TRBD2	TRBV30	TRBJ2-4	NA	TGTGCCTGGAGTAGGATAGCGGGGAAAAACATTCAGTACTTC	CAWSRIAGKNIQYF
15	TRBD2	TRBV6-4	TRBJ2-3	once	TGTGCCAGCAGTAGGGCTAGCGGGCCCGGGGATACGCAGTATTTT	CASSRASGPGDTQYF
11	NA	TRBV27	TRBJ2-3	NA	TGTGCCACCCTAACGACAGATACGCAGTATTTT	CATLTTDTQYF
12	NA	TRBV30	TRBJ2-1	NA	TGTGCCTGGAGACAGGGACGGGCCGAGCAGTTCTTC	CAWRQGRAEQFF
13	NA	TRBV7-9	TRBJ1-2	NA	TGTGCCAGCAGCCTAGAAGTGAACTATGGCTACACCTTC	CASSLEVNYGYTF
15	TRBD2	TRBV25-1	TRBJ2-2	NA	TGTGCCAGCAGGGGGGGGTCTGGGAACACCGGGGAGCTGTTTTTT	CASRGGSGNTGELFF
14	NA	TRBV2	TRBJ1-2	NA	TGTGCCAGCAGTGAGGGCCGTCGGATTTATGGCTACACCTTC	CASSEGRRIYGYTF
14	TRBD2	TRBV6-1	TRBJ2-7	NA	TGTGCCAGCAGTGAAACTAGCGGGGGTTACGAGCAGTACTTC	CASSETSGGYEQYF
15	TRBD2	TRBV11-2	TRBJ2-7	NA	TGTGCCAGCAGCTTAAGACTAGCGGGAGTAGGTGAGCAGTACTTC	CASSLRLAGVGEQYF
13	NA	TRBV2	TRBJ1-4	NA	TGTGCCAGCAACAGGGTTTTAGAAGAAAAACTGTTTTTT	CASNRVLEEKLFF
13	TRBD1	TRBV6-5	TRBJ1-1	NA	TGTGCCAGCAGTTTGACAGGGGGAACTGAAGCTTTCTTT	CASSLTGGTEAFF
12	NA	TRBV5-4	TRBJ2-3	NA	TGTGCCAGCAGCTTGGGCTCAGATACGCAGTATTTT	CASSLGSDTQYF
14	TRBD1	TRBV25-1	TRBJ1-3	NA	TGTGCCAGCAGAGACAGGGGAGCTGGAAACACCATATATTTT	CASRDRGAGNTIYF
14	TRBD2	TRBV15	TRBJ2-3	once	TGTGCCACCAGGGAGGGACTAAGCACAGATACGCAGTATTTT	CATREGLSTDTQYF
13	NA	TRBV7-2	TRBJ2-3	NA	TGTGCCAGCAGCCTGAGACTAGTAGATACGCAGTATTTT	CASSLRLVDTQYF
17	NA	TRBV27	TRBJ2-7	NA	TGTGCCAGCAGTCCCACCTCCGGGACCGCAGAAACCTACGAGCAGTACTTC	CASSPTSGTAETYEQYF
15	NA	TRBV6-5	TRBJ1-2	NA	TGTGCCAGCAGTTACGGGGGTGAAGGGAACTATGGCTACACCTTC	CASSYGGEGNYGYTF
13	NA	TRBV7-3	TRBJ2-5	NA	TGTGCCAGCAGCTTTGTGGGAGGAGAGACCCAGTACTTC	CASSFVGGETQYF
15	TRBD2	TRBV5-1	TRBJ2-5	NA	TGCGCCAGCAGCTCGGCCGGGACCGGGGGGGGGACCCAGTACTTC	CASSSAGTGGGTQYF
17	NA	TRBV27	TRBJ1-1	NA	TGTGCCAGCAGTTCGGACAGAAAAATAATTATGAACACTGAAGCTTTCTTT	CASSSDRKIIMNTEAFF
12	NA	TRBV7-9	TRBJ1-4	NA	TGTGCCAGCAGATTTACTAATGAAAAACTGTTTTTT	CASRFTNEKLFF
15	TRBD2	TRBV19	TRBJ2-3	NA	TGTGCCAGTAGTATCGAAGCGGGAGGTGCTGATACGCAGTATTTT	CASSIEAGGADTQYF
18	TRBD2	TRBV27	TRBJ2-1	NA	TGTGCCAGCAGTTTATCGGGCCATCTAGCGGGAGGAACATTGGAGCAGTTCTTC	CASSLSGHLAGGTLEQFF
10	NA	TRBV7-9	TRBJ2-7	few	TGTGCCAGCGCCTCCTACGAGCAGTACTTC	CASASYEQYF
15	TRBD1	TRBV6-4	TRBJ1-2	NA	TGTGCCAGCAGTGACCCCGGGACAGGGGACTTAAGCTACACCTTC	CASSDPGTGDLSYTF
12	NA	TRBV5-1	TRBJ2-3	NA	TGCGCCAGCACTAAAGACTCAGATACGCAGTATTTT	CASTKDSDTQYF
15	TRBD1	TRBV5-5	TRBJ2-3	NA	TGTGCCAGCAGCCCTCGGGACAGGGGGCCAGATACGCAGTATTTT	CASSPRDRGPDTQYF
13	NA	TRBV7-3	TRBJ1-5	NA	TGTGCCAGCAGCTTAACGTCGGACCAGCCCCAGCATTTT	CASSLTSDQPQHF
14	NA	TRBV2	TRBJ1-5	NA	TGTGCCAGCAGTGAAAGGGCAGGGGATCAGCCCCAGCATTTT	CASSERAGDQPQHF
13	NA	TRBV14	TRBJ1-6	NA	TGTGCCAGCTCAGAAACTTATAATTCACCCCTCCACTTT	CASSETYNSPLHF
16	TRBD2	TRBV27	TRBJ2-7	NA	TGTGCCAGCAGTTTCGCAGGGTCGGGGCGGGAGTGGAAGCAGTACTTC	CASSFAGSGREWKQYF
16	TRBD2	TRBV30	TRBJ2-1	NA	TGTGCCTGGACCGGTTGGACTAGCGGGGGGAGGGGTGAGCAGTTCTTC	CAWTGWTSGGRGEQFF
13	NA	TRBV5-5	TRBJ1-1	NA	TGTGCCAGCAGCTTTACAGGCCACACTGAAGCTTTCTTT	CASSFTGHTEAFF
15	TRBD2	TRBV5-4	TRBJ2-1	NA	TGTGCCAGCAGCCGGACTAGCGGTTTCTACAATGAGCAGTTCTTC	CASSRTSGFYNEQFF
15	TRBD2	TRBV19	TRBJ2-3	NA	TGTGCCAGTAGTATAATGACTAGCGGCACAGATACGCAGTATTTT	CASSIMTSGTDTQYF
14	NA	TRBV2	TRBJ1-5	NA	TGTGCCAGCAGTGACACGGGAGGCTATCAGCCCCAGCATTTT	CASSDTGGYQPQHF
16	TRBD1	TRBV25-1	TRBJ2-1	NA	TGTGCCAGCAGTTCCCGGACAGGCAGGGACTACAATGAGCAGTTCTTC	CASSSRTGRDYNEQFF
14	TRBD1	TRBV18	TRBJ1-5	NA	TGTGCCAGCTCACCGGACAGGGGGCGGCAGCCCCAGCATTTT	CASSPDRGRQPQHF
14	TRBD1	TRBV18	TRBJ2-4	few	TGTGCCAGCTCACCAAGGACAGGGGAAAACATTCAGTACTTC	CASSPRTGENIQYF
16	NA	TRBV14	TRBJ1-1	few	TGTGCCAGCAGCCTCGGGGCAGGGTTGTATTACACTGAAGCTTTCTTT	CASSLGAGLYYTEAFF
18	TRBD1	TRBV27	TRBJ1-6	NA	TGTGCCAGCAGTTTATCGATAAGAACAGGGGGCCCTAATTCACCCCTCCACTTT	CASSLSIRTGGPNSPLHF
15	TRBD1	TRBV19	TRBJ2-2	NA	TGTGCCAGTGGCGACAGGGGTACGTACACCGGGGAGCTGTTTTTT	CASGDRGTYTGELFF
14	TRBD1	TRBV9	TRBJ1-1	few	TGTGCCAGCAGCGTAGAGTACAGGGGTGGTGAAGCTTTCTTT	CASSVEYRGGEAFF
16	TRBD1	TRBV9	TRBJ2-4	few	TGTGCCAGCAGCGTAGTGGACAGGGGGCCTAAAAACATTCAGTACTTC	CASSVVDRGPKNIQYF
15	NA	TRBV11-2	TRBJ1-6	NA	TGTGCCAGCAGCTTACAAGTCTCCTATAATTCACCCCTCCACTTT	CASSLQVSYNSPLHF
15	NA	TRBV14	TRBJ2-5	NA	TGTGCCAGCAGCCAAGATAGTCCGGGAGTCGAGACCCAGTACTTC	CASSQDSPGVETQYF
15	NA	TRBV27	TRBJ2-7	few	TGTGCCAGCAGTTTAAAAGGGGGGGGTCTCTACGAGCAGTACTTC	CASSLKGGGLYEQYF
17	TRBD1	TRBV19	TRBJ1-5	NA	TGTGCCAGTAGTTTAGGGACAGGTCCGGCTAGCAATCAGCCCCAGCATTTT	CASSLGTGPASNQPQHF
15	NA	TRBV6-1	TRBJ1-2	NA	TGTGCCAGCAGCGACCCGAGGGGCCGGGACTATGGCTACACCTTC	CASSDPRGRDYGYTF
14	NA	TRBV6-5	TRBJ2-7	NA	TGTGCCAGCAGCCCAATCAGGGAAACCTACGAGCAGTACTTC	CASSPIRETYEQYF
16	TRBD2	TRBV4-1	TRBJ2-7	NA	TGCGCCAGCAGCCAGGGCCGGACTAGCGGGGGATCCGAGCAGTACTTC	CASSQGRTSGGSEQYF